The 2 T cell receptor beta chains listed next were all sequenced from one sample in a study of T cell responses to AZD1222 COVID-19 vaccine. Clones were read by immunoSEQ multiplex PCR, and TCRdb kept only the in-frame ones, dropping some. The sample shows about 98,000 clones, roughly 84% of them seen only once. The starting material was peripheral blood, obtained on day 0 of AZD1222 vaccination. These receptors came from an adult in good health.

The gene calls are TRBV6-5 and TRBJ1-1; D ambiguous. The CDR3 spans 14 residues. Germline V CDR1 and CDR2: MNHEY, SVGAGI. V lost 0 bases and J lost 3, with 8 bases in between. CDR3 DNA: TGTGCCAGCAGTTACTCTAATAGGGACACTGAAGCTTTCTTT. It encodes CASSYSNRDTEAFF.

This clone was seen a single time. The gene calls are TRBV27 and TRBJ1-6; D unresolved. Trimming left V 6 bases short and J 9 bases short, with 18 bases between. The germline gives CDR1 MNHEY, CDR2 SMNVEV (reference sequence). CDR3 size: 15 residues. The CDR3 region has the DNA TGTGCCAGCAGAAAGAACGACGGGATTGGTTCACCCCTCCACTTT. Protein product: CASRKNDGIGSPLHF.